This TCR beta chain emerged from a study of beta chain features in type 1 diabetes. Study-wide points: Shorter TCRB CDR3s, moderately but significantly so, were found in Type 1 diabetes patients in all four CD4+ subsets. Patients' naive, central memory and regulatory TCRB repertoires appeared more alike than those of healthy donors.

The germline gives CDR1 GTSNPN, CDR2 SVGIG (reference sequence). The CDR3 is 12 residues long. Trimming left V 2 bases short and J 9 bases short, with 11 bases between. Every bit of the isolated RNA underwent reverse transcription, so sequencing read expressed TCRB transcripts. The protocol was immunoSEQ multiplex PCR, while the TCRdb copy is restricted to in-frame clones and leaves out a portion. The profile shows about 640,000 clones, roughly 12% of them singletons. About this clone: Antigen specificity is unknown.

The source is a man aged 30 to 39 with type 1 diabetes. The rearrangement uses TRBV30 and TRBJ2-1; no clear D. Sequenced: naive CD4+ T cells from blood. The CDR3 spells CAWSPNFIEQFF. The CDR3 DNA reads TGTGCCTGGAGTCCGAACTTTATTGAGCAGTTCTTC.